This T cell receptor beta chain appears in the sequencing data of a study of cytomegalovirus exposure and HLA in healthy donors. PCR was performed using 60 Vbeta and 13 Jbeta primers. Generated by immunoSEQ multiplex PCR, the TCRdb table keeps only in-frame clones and is missing some. The sample consists of roughly 150,000 clones, around 73% of them appearing once. Among the donors, all were healthy bone marrow donors. The CDR3 totals 15 residues. Germline V lookup: CDR1 MNHNY, CDR2 SVGAGI (reference sequence). Trimming cost V 4 bases and J 2 bases; bases outside gene matches: 3. Sequenced material: PBMCs. The rearrangement joins TRBV6-6 to TRBJ2-3, with 10 nucleotides matching TRBD1. The TCR sequence derives from a male donor in good health and CMV-seronegative. CDR3 residues: CASSSRQGATDTQYF. CDR3 nucleotides: TGTGCCAGCAGTTCCAGACAGGGGGCCACAGATACGCAGTATTTT.